This T cell receptor (beta chain) was captured by sequencing in a study of cytomegalovirus exposure and HLA in healthy donors. Study summary: Most genotyped donors, 75% to 85% of 300 to 400, had Caucasian-associated genetic ancestry.

It was with 60 Vbeta and 13 Jbeta primers that the PCR ran. Sequenced by immunoSEQ multiplex PCR; TCRdb stores in-frame clones only, minus some. Counted here are about 170,000 clones, 65% to 85% occurring once; the ten biggest clones make up about 4.4%. Overall study results and limits: Per a later analysis, 15,000 to 20,000 TCR beta sequences showed association with HLA alleles at 0.05 false discovery rate. With further analysis later on, most CMV-associated TCR beta chains appeared HLA-restricted.

Germline CDR1 is SGHRS and CDR2 is YFSETQ. After removal of 7 bases from V and 5 bases from J, the junction contained 9 bases not matched to a gene. The CDR3 consists of 15 residues. Points on this clone: The antigen remains undetermined.

The J gene is TRBJ2-3, the V gene TRBV5-1; TRBD2 matches 11 bases. The sample was PBMCs. The sequence came from a woman between 50 and 59 years old in good health and CMV-seropositive. The CDR3 DNA is TGCGCCAGCCGCCGACTAGCGGGGAGAGGAGATACGCAGTATTTT. As protein: CASRRLAGRGDTQYF.